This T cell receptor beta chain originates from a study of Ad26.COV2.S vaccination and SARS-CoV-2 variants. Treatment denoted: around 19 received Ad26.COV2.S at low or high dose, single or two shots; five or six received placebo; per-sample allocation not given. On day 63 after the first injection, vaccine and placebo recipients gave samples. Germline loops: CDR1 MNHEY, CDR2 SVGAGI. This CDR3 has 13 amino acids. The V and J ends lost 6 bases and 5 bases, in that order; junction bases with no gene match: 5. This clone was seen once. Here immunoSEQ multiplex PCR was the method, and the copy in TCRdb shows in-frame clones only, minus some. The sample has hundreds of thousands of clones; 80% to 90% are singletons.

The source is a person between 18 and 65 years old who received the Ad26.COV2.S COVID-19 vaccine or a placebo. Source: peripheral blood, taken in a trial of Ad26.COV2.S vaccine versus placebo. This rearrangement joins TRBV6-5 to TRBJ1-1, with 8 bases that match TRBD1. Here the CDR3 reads CASRDRDLTEAFF. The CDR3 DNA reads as TGTGCCAGCAGGGACAGGGATCTTACTGAAGCTTTCTTT.